These 27 T cell receptor beta chains were all obtained from the same sample, sequenced in a study of T cells in Graves' hyperthyroidism and ophthalmopathy. Amplification of TCR beta CDR3 regions used RNA as the template. A set of HTBI primers served as the primers for a first-round RT-PCR of the TCR CDR3. TCRdb redid the calling of the multiplex PCR reads with MiXCR, one entry per CDR3 protein. The sample records approximately 400,000 distinct CDR3 sequences, roughly 15% being singletons. The material sequenced was blood. These receptors were obtained from a woman in her twenties or thirties with Graves' ophthalmopathy.

The table lists this clonotype with many counts. The rearrangement joins TRBV6-1 to TRBJ1-1; 10 nucleotides agree with TRBD1. There are 15 residues in the CDR3. Unmatched junction bases numbered 5, after V lost 5 bases and J lost 2 bases. From germline, CDR1 is MNHNS and CDR2 SASEGT. The CDR3 reads CASSTGQGSNTEAFF. CDR3 bases: TGTGCCAGCAGTACGGGACAGGGGTCCAACACTGAAGCTTTCTTT.

This clonotype was recorded many times. The chain carries TRBV7-9 and TRBJ1-1; D ambiguous. The CDR3 has 13 amino acids. V dropped 3 bases and J dropped 8 bases, with 13 bases sitting between them. The V gene's germline CDR1 is SEHNR and CDR2 FQNEAQ (reference sequence). CDR3 bases: TGTGCCAGCAGCTTCGGGTTGTCAGAAGAAGCTTTCTTT. Translation gives CASSFGLSEEAFF.

This clonotype was counted many times. The chain couples TRBV28 to TRBJ2-3; a weak D match, TRBD1 (5 bases). V lost 6 bases and J lost 1, with 8 bases in between. This CDR3 has 13 residues. Per germline, CDR1 MDHEN and CDR2 SYDVKM. CDR3 sequence: CASSPQGTDTQYF. The CDR3 nucleotides read TGTGCCAGCAGCCCACAGGGCACAGATACGCAGTATTTT.

This clonotype was seen at least ten times. The V gene is TRBV12-3 or TRBV12-4, the J gene TRBJ2-7, with D unclear. This CDR3 is built from 14 residues. With 7 bases removed from V and 5 bases from J, the gap between germline ends came to 18 bases. CDR3 in amino acids: CASTIGSHVNEQYF. Here the CDR3 DNA reads TGTGCCAGCACCATCGGGTCGCATGTGAACGAGCAGTACTTC.

The sample holds a few counts of this clonotype. The J gene is TRBJ1-6, the V gene TRBV6-1, with D unresolved. The CDR3 runs to 18 residues. CDR1 is MNHNS, CDR2 SASEGT, per germline. Trimming took off 4 bases at V and 14 bases at J, with 30 bases between the two ends. The CDR3 DNA sequence: TGTGCCAGCAGTGGCCGGGATCTAGGTTCTGTGGATGTGTTCTCCCTCCACTTT. Translating gives CASSGRDLGSVDVFSLHF.

A few counts support this clonotype. The chain joins TRBV14 to TRBJ2-7; 12 bases fit TRBD2. CDR1 is SGHDN and CDR2 is FVKESK in the germline V gene. The CDR3 is 16 residues long. The trim removed 4 bases at V and 4 bases at J, leaving 8 bases unmatched. CDR3 protein: CASSPLAGGRCYEQYF. The CDR3 DNA follows: TGTGCCAGCAGCCCCCTAGCGGGGGGGCGTTGTTACGAGCAGTACTTC.

The rearrangement uses TRBV2 and TRBJ1-5; the D gene is possibly TRBD1 (5 bases). This CDR3 has 13 amino acids. Germline lookup yields CDR1 SNHLY and CDR2 FYNNEI. V gave up 9 bases and J gave up 11 bases, with 20 bases separating them. The CDR3 sequence: CARTRGENSAQHF. CDR3 bases: TGTGCCAGAACTCGAGGGGAAAATAGCGCCCAGCATTTT.

This clonotype was seen a few times. The chain has TRBV24-1 and TRBJ2-5, with 7 bases that match TRBD2. The germline CDR1 and CDR2 sequences are KGHDR and SFDVKD. This CDR3 region has 13 residues. The V segment lost 5 bases and the J segment 1 base; nucleotides outside the gene matches: 0. DNA for the CDR3: TGTGCCACCAGTGGCGGGAGCCAAGAGACCCAGTACTTC. Protein: CATSGGSQETQYF.

This clonotype occurred many times. The chain employs TRBV12-3 or TRBV12-4 and TRBJ1-3; D perhaps matches TRBD1 (5 bases). This CDR3 is 10 amino acids long. Trimming left V 9 bases short and J 8 bases short, with 8 bases between. CDR3 DNA sequence: TGTGCCAGTTGGGGGTACACCATATATTTT. This translates into CASWGYTIYF.

The genes are TRBV6-4 and TRBJ1-2; D not resolved. This CDR3 comprises 13 residues. Trimming stripped 1 base from V and 8 bases from J, with 11 bases between. Germline CDR1 reads MRHNA; CDR2 reads SNTAGT. The chain's CDR3 is CASSDWIGGGYTF. CDR3 DNA sequence: TGTGCCAGCAGTGACTGGATTGGAGGGGGCTACACCTTC.

In this sample, this clonotype turned up many times. The V call is TRBV30, the J call TRBJ2-7; D unclear. V lost 3 bases to trimming and J lost 1 base, with 16 bases between them. This CDR3 is 15 amino acids long. The V gene's germline CDR1 is GTSNPN and CDR2 SVGIG (reference sequence). The CDR3 DNA follows: TGTGCCTGGAGCTCCACCGCTTGGCCTTCCTACGAGCAGTACTTC. This gives the protein CAWSSTAWPSYEQYF.

V usage is TRBV6-4 and J usage is TRBJ2-6, with 8 bases that match TRBD1. The V segment lost 4 bases and the J segment 0 bases; nucleotides outside the gene matches: 2. The CDR3 runs to 16 residues. The germline V gene has CDR1 MRHNA and CDR2 SNTAGT. The DNA of the CDR3 is TGTGCCAGCAGTGCCGGGACAGGCTCTGGGGCCAACGTCCTGACTTTC. Its translation is CASSAGTGSGANVLTF.

The chain carries TRBV7-2 and TRBJ2-1; D may match TRBD1 or TRBD2 (5 bases each). V was shortened by 5 bases and J by 7 bases, with 9 bases between the two germline ends. CDR1 is SGHTA and CDR2 is FQGNSA in the germline V gene. The CDR3 has 12 amino acids. For the CDR3, the DNA is TGTGCCAGCAGCGGGGGTCCTAATGAGCAGTTCTTC. It encodes CASSGGPNEQFF.

This clonotype showed up many times. This chain connects TRBV6-1 to TRBJ2-7; no clear D gene. Deletions cut 8 bases from V and 3 bases from J, with 11 bases between. The CDR3 covers 12 residues. The germline CDR1 and CDR2 sequences are MNHNS and SASEGT. CDR3 residues: CASRTQNYEQYF. As DNA, the CDR3 is TGTGCCAGCCGGACCCAGAACTACGAGCAGTACTTC.

The chain uses TRBV6-2 or TRBV6-3 and TRBJ1-1; a weak D match, TRBD1 (5 bases). CDR3 size: 14 residues. The germline gives CDR1 MNHEY, CDR2 SVGEGT. V was cut by 5 bases and J by 11 bases, with 21 bases left in between. The CDR3 loop reads CASSAGTETLWAFF. The CDR3 bases are TGTGCCAGCAGTGCCGGGACGGAAACACTTTGGGCTTTCTTT.

This clonotype was found a few times. The chain combines TRBV20-1 with TRBJ2-7, with D possibly TRBD1 on 5 matching bases. In germline, CDR1 is DFQATT, CDR2 SNEGSKA (reference sequence). Trimming removed 6 bases at V and 0 bases at J, with 21 bases between. The CDR3 contains 16 residues. The CDR3 sequence is CSAQSSVGVSSYEQYF. The DNA for the CDR3 is TGCAGTGCCCAATCCTCGGTAGGGGTGAGCTCCTACGAGCAGTACTTC.

This clonotype was counted many times. The chain combines TRBV7-2 with TRBJ2-7, with 9 bases identical to TRBD2. In germline, CDR1 is SGHTA, CDR2 FQGNSA. V shed 6 bases, J shed 2 bases, and the junction held 20 bases outside the gene matches. The CDR3 consists of 19 residues. CDR3 residues: CASSSEGGVAGDKTYEQYF. Written as DNA, the CDR3 is TGTGCCAGCAGTTCGGAGGGGGGGGTAGCGGGGGACAAAACCTACGAGCAGTACTTC.

This clonotype was recorded at least ten times. The gene calls are TRBV30 and TRBJ1-1; D not resolved. The CDR3 has 12 amino acids. V lost 5 bases and J lost 3, with 10 bases in between. Germline-derived CDR1 and CDR2 are GTSNPN and SVGIG (reference sequence). The CDR3 DNA is TGTGCCTGGGGGGTGGTGGACACTGAAGCTTTCTTT. Translating gives CAWGVVDTEAFF.

This clonotype was seen ten or more times. The chain joins TRBV18 to TRBJ2-5; D is unclear. The CDR3 has 14 residues. In germline, CDR1 is KGHSH, CDR2 LQKENI. Trimming left V 2 bases short and J 0 bases short, with 7 bases between. The DNA of the CDR3 is TGTGCCAGCTCACCAATAAGGGACCAAGAGACCCAGTACTTC. Protein: CASSPIRDQETQYF.

V usage is TRBV30 and J usage is TRBJ2-7; D is unclear. The germline V and J ends were trimmed by 4 bases and 5 bases, with 15 bases remaining between them. The CDR3 consists of 13 residues. From germline, CDR1 is GTSNPN and CDR2 SVGIG (reference sequence). CDR3 protein: CAWITSSIDEQYF. In DNA form, the CDR3 reads TGTGCCTGGATCACCAGCTCAATCGACGAGCAGTACTTC.

Many counts were recorded for this clonotype. The chain has TRBV15 and TRBJ2-7, with 8 bases that match TRBD2. Trimming took 7 bases from V and 1 from J; bases not matched to a gene: 3. CDR1 LNHNV and CDR2 YYDKDF come from the germline V gene (reference sequence). The CDR3 has 13 amino acids. CDR3 bases: TGTGCCACCAAAACTAGCGGATCCTACGAGCAGTACTTC. It is translated as CATKTSGSYEQYF.

At least ten counts were recorded for this clonotype. The chain joins TRBV28 to TRBJ2-7; 8 bases line up with TRBD2. The CDR3 runs to 16 residues. The V gene end was trimmed by 6 bases and the J gene end by 3 bases; junction bases not matched to a gene: 13. Germline CDR1 and CDR2: MDHEN and SYDVKM. Here the CDR3 DNA reads TGTGCCAGCAGGGATCATGGTAGTAGCGGGATCTACGAGCAGTACTTC. Translated, it gives CASRDHGSSGIYEQYF.

The chain uses TRBV10-2 and TRBJ1-5; D gene ambiguous. With 3 bases removed from V and 2 bases from J, the gap between germline ends came to 11 bases. The CDR3 spans 15 residues. CDR1 and CDR2 (germline): WSHSY, SAAADI. The CDR3 DNA reads as TGCGCCAGCAGTGATTTGGAAAGGGGCAATCAGCCCCAGCATTTT. Amino acid sequence: CASSDLERGNQPQHF.

This clonotype showed up many times. The CDR3 is CSVTTGGYYGYTF. The CDR3 DNA is TGCAGCGTCACGACAGGGGGCTACTATGGCTACACCTTC. J is TRBJ1-2 and V is TRBV29-1; 10 bases agree with TRBD1. Germline V gene sequence: CDR1 SQVTM, CDR2 ANQGSEA. CDR3 length: 13 amino acids. V shed 6 bases and J 3 bases; nucleotides not matched to a gene: 4.

The genes are TRBV24-1 and TRBJ1-6; D unclear. This CDR3 is 17 amino acids long. Trimming cost V 4 bases and J 7 bases, with 19 bases left between them. CDR1 and CDR2 from the germline V gene are KGHDR and SFDVKD. The CDR3 DNA reads as TGTGCCACCAGTGAATATCAGCCCGGCCGGAGGAATTCACCCCTCCACTTT. This sequence encodes CATSEYQPGRRNSPLHF.

This clonotype appeared many times. The genes are TRBV12-3 or TRBV12-4 and TRBJ2-1; TRBD1 is a possible D gene (5 bases). The CDR3 sequence is 13 residues long. V was clipped by 7 bases and J by 7 bases, with 14 bases between them. The CDR3 nucleotides are TGTGCCAGCACCCTAGGGGCGAGGAATGAGCAGTTCTTC. Amino acids: CASTLGARNEQFF.

This clonotype was detected ten times or more. The chain is built from TRBV2 and TRBJ2-1, with TRBD2 matching 7 bases. This CDR3 contains 14 residues. V trimming: 7 bases; J trimming: 4 bases; junction bases outside the gene matches: 7. CDR1 is SNHLY, CDR2 FYNNEI, per germline. The CDR3 bases are TGTGCCAGCATGATCGGACTAGGGTACAATGAGCAGTTCTTC. Protein product: CASMIGLGYNEQFF.